What follows are 2 T cell receptor beta chains derived from one specimen sequenced in a study of blood T cell repertoires in COVID-19. TCRdb's table, derived via immunoSEQ multiplex PCR, lists solely in-frame clones and lacks some. The data contain over 350,000 clones, around nine tenths of them seen just once; the ten biggest clones take up approximately 1.2%. Material for sequencing was PBMCs or T cells enriched from blood (not recorded which). All receptors derive from a woman aged 18-35 years who had recovered from COVID-19.

This chain uses TRBV30 with TRBJ1-1; D ambiguous. The CDR3 sequence is 14 residues long. Germline V CDR1 and CDR2: GTSNPN, SVGIG (reference sequence). V lost 0 bases to trimming and J lost 0 bases, with 8 bases between them. Written as DNA, the CDR3 is TGTGCCTGGAGTGTGAAACTTTTGAACACTGAAGCTTTCTTT. It translates to CAWSVKLLNTEAFF.

This chain links TRBV18 with TRBJ1-4; 7 nucleotides align to TRBD1. This CDR3 region has 19 residues. Trimming at V came to 3 bases and at J to 0 bases, leaving 13 bases not matched to a gene. Germline CDR1 and CDR2: KGHSH and LQKENI. The CDR3 DNA is TGTGCCAGCTCACCGTATTTTAATAAGGGGGCGACAACTAATGAAAAACTGTTTTTT. Translating it yields CASSPYFNKGATTNEKLFF.